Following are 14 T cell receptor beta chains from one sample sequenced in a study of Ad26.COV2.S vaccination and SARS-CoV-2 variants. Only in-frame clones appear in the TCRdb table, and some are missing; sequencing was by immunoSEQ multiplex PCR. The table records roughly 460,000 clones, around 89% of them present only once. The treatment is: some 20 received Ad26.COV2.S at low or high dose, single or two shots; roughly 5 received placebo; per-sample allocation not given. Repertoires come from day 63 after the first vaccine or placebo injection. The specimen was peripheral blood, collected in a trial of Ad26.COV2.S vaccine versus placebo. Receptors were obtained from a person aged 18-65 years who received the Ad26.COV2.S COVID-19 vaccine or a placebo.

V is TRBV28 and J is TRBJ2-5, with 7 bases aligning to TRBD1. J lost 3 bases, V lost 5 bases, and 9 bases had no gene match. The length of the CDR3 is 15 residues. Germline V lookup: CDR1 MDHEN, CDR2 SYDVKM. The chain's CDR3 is CASSLGVTGEETQYF. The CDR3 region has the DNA TGTGCCAGCAGTCTAGGGGTAACAGGGGAAGAGACCCAGTACTTC.

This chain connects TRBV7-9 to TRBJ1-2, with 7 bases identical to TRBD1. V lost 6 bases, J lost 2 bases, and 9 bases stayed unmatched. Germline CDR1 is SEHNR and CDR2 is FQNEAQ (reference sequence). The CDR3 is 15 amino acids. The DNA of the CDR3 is TGTGCCAGCAGAAGATCACAGGGGCCGAACTATGGCTACACCTTC. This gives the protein CASRRSQGPNYGYTF.

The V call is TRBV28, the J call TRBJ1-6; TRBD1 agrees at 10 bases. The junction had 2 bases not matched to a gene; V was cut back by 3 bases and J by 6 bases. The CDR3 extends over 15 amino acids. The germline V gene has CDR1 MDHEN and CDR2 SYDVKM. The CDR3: CASSLGTGVNSPLHF. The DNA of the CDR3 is TGTGCCAGCAGTTTGGGGACAGGGGTTAATTCACCCCTCCACTTT.

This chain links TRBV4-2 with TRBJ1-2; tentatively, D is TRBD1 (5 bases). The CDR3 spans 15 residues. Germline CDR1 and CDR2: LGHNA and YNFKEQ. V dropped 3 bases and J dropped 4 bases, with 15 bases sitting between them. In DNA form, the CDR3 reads TGTGCCAGCAGCCAGGGTGTTACAGGATTCTATGGCTACACCTTC. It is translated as CASSQGVTGFYGYTF.

The CDR3 bases are TGTGCCAGCAGCTTGGATCCGGGAGGGTCGGACTACGAGCAGTACTTC. Protein product: CASSLDPGGSDYEQYF. The V and J genes are TRBV5-5 and TRBJ2-7, with 8 bases matching TRBD2. The V and J ends lost 0 bases and 3 bases, in that order; junction bases with no gene match: 8. The CDR3 has 16 residues. The V gene's germline CDR1 is SGHKS and CDR2 YYEKEE (reference sequence).

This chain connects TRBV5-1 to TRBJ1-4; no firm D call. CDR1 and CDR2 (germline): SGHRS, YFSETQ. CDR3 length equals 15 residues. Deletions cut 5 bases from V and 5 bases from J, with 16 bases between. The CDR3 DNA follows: TGCGCCAGCAGGGGGAACAACAACAACAATGAAAAACTGTTTTTT. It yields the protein CASRGNNNNNEKLFF.

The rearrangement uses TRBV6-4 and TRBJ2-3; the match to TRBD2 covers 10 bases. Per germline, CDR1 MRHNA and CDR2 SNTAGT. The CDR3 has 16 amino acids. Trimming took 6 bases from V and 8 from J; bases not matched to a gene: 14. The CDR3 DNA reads TGTGCCAGCAGAGTTAGCGGGGGGCCCGGCTCGACTACGCAGTATTTT. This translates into CASRVSGGPGSTTQYF.

CDR3 protein: CASSQDSTIGALHF. CDR3 coding DNA: TGTGCCAGCAGCCAAGATTCTACCATAGGGGCCCTCCACTTT. The chain couples TRBV14 to TRBJ1-6, with D possibly being TRBD1 (5 bases). Germline V gene lookup returns CDR1 SGHDN and CDR2 FVKESK. The V end was cut by 0 bases, the J end by 14 bases, with 14 bases between. The CDR3 sequence is 14 residues long.

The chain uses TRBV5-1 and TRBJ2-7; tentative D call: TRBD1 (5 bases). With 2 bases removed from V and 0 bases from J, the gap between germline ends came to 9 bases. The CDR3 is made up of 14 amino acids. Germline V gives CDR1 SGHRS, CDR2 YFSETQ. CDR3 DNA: TGCGCCAGCAGCTTCCGCCAGGGCTCCTACGAGCAGTACTTC. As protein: CASSFRQGSYEQYF.

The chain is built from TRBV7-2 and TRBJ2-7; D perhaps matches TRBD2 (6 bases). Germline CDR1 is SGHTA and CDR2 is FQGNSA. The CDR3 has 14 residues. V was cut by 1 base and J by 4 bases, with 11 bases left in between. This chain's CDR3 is CASSLVPGEYEQYF. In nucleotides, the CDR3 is TGTGCCAGCAGCTTAGTTCCGGGGGAATACGAGCAGTACTTC.

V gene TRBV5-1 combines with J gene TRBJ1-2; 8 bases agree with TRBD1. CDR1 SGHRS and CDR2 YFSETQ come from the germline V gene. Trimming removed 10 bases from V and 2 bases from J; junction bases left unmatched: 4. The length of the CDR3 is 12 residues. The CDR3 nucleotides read TGCGCCTCCAGGACAGGGAACTATGGCTACACCTTC. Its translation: CASRTGNYGYTF.

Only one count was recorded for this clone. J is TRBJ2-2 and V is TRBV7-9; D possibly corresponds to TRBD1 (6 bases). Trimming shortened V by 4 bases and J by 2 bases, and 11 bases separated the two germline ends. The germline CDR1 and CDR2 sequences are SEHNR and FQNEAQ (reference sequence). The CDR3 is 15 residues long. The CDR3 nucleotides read TGTGCCAGCAGCTCTCAGGACAGTAACACCGGGGAGCTGTTTTTT. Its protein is CASSSQDSNTGELFF.

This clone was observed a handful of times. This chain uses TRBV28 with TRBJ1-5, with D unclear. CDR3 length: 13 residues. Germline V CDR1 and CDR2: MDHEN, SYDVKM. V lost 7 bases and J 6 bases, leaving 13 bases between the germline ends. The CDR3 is CASIGQVAQPQHF. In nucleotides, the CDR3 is TGTGCCAGCATCGGGCAGGTCGCTCAGCCCCAGCATTTT.

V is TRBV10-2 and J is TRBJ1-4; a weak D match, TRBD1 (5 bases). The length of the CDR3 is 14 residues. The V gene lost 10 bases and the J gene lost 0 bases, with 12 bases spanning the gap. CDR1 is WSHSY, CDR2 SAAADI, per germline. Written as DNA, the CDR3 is TGCGCCACCGGGGCAGTGGCAACTAATGAAAAACTGTTTTTT. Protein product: CATGAVATNEKLFF.